This T cell receptor (beta chain) was observed in a study of T-cell memory formation after mild COVID-19. Germline V CDR1 and CDR2: SGHRS, YFSETQ. The CDR3 spans 17 residues. Trimming removed 2 bases at V and 5 bases at J, with 22 bases between. This clonotype was counted only a few times. One entry per CDR3 protein results from TCRdb running MiXCR on the 5' RACE reads. This table holds around 130,000 distinct CDR3 sequences, 14% found once. The sequence was obtained from an adult woman who had mild COVID-19 (a few samples of this study predate the infection). Cell type and time point are not known. This chain uses TRBV5-1 with TRBJ2-5; D is tentatively TRBD1 or TRBD2 (6 bases each). What was sequenced was PBMCs or a T cell subset sorted from them (not recorded which). The CDR3 nucleotides read TGCGCCAGCAGCTTAAAATCCGGGGGCCTCAAATTGGAGACCCAGTACTTC. Translating gives CASSLKSGGLKLETQYF.